These T cell receptor beta chains were read from a single sample in a study of blood T cell repertoires in COVID-19. Only in-frame clones appear in the TCRdb table, and some are missing; sequencing was by immunoSEQ multiplex PCR. The table includes 250,000 to 300,000 clones, around 89% detected once. Sequencing was carried out using peripheral blood. Source of these receptors: a man aged 35 to 55 with acute or convalescent COVID-19. The CDR3 runs from the conserved cysteine through the conserved F or W.

v_call	j_call	cdr3_aa
TRBV11-2	TRBJ2-1	CASSLERVPRVFF
TRBV5-1	TRBJ1-1	CASSLDSTNTEAFF
TRBV29-1	TRBJ1-1	CSVETPTGRTEAFF
TRBV7-9	TRBJ1-6	CASSLYGGNSPLHF
TRBV5-4	TRBJ2-3	CASSRDRASDTQYF
TRBV3-1/TRBV3-2	TRBJ2-5	CASSLWTLSETQYF
TRBV27	TRBJ1-6	CASSPRQSSYNSPLHF
TRBV5-4	TRBJ1-2	CASTLGPAVPLYGYTF
TRBV12-5	TRBJ1-4	CASGLAERGRKLFF
TRBV11-3	TRBJ2-1	CASSSGGPNSYNEQFF
TRBV29-1	TRBJ1-2	CSVTTGNLGYTF
TRBV29-1	TRBJ1-2	CSGGGGMGYTF
TRBV18	TRBJ1-2	CASSLATANYGYTF
TRBV5-6	TRBJ2-3	CASSPTSGPFTDTQYF
TRBV30	TRBJ1-1	CAWKEGTHTEAFF
TRBV6-6	TRBJ1-2	CASSYAGQVYGYTF
TRBV5-1	TRBJ1-1	CASSPRPIIMNTEAFF
TRBV30	TRBJ1-1	CAWNIGGTEAFF
TRBV13	TRBJ1-2	CASSPNRVTDGYTF
TRBV5-1	TRBJ2-3	CASSLGWQRPSTDTQYF
TRBV27	TRBJ1-5	CASGWRGNQPQHF
TRBV7-2	TRBJ2-7	CASSLVQSRGYWYF
TRBV3-1/TRBV3-2	TRBJ1-2	CASTRTGGYGYTF
TRBV27	TRBJ1-3	CASSPGTPASGNTIYF
TRBV10-2	TRBJ1-4	CASSDLFEAGGDEKLFF
TRBV2	TRBJ2-7	CASSERGYEQYF
TRBV7-2	TRBJ2-1	CASSLDPGVAEQFF
TRBV19	TRBJ2-4	CASSPRTAQAKNIQYF
TRBV5-4	TRBJ2-3	CASSLLQGTSTDTQYF
TRBV5-4	TRBJ1-2	CASKKREGNYGYTF
TRBV7-2	TRBJ2-1	CASSLRLAGGGNEQFF
TRBV6-5	TRBJ2-7	CASGGDPTYEQYF
TRBV7-2	TRBJ2-1	CASSLTGRSYNEQFF
TRBV24-1	TRBJ2-1	CATSGASGNLNEQFF
TRBV18	TRBJ2-7	CASSPAGGYEQYF
TRBV2	TRBJ1-6	CASSRQAMALHF
TRBV12-3/TRBV12-4	TRBJ2-7	CASNQQGGYEQYF
TRBV2	TRBJ2-7	CASSLVNLYYEQYF
TRBV7-8	TRBJ2-1	CASSERGGSWNEQFF
TRBV6-5	TRBJ2-3	CASSPPFTDTQYF
TRBV9	TRBJ2-1	CASSVGAREQFF
TRBV5-4	TRBJ1-1	CASSLRTANTEAFF
TRBV19	TRBJ1-1	CASSAQGAHTEAFF
TRBV6-5	TRBJ2-7	CASSRGTGAQQYF
TRBV5-5	TRBJ1-1	CASSLVRGGTEAFF
TRBV12-5	TRBJ2-7	CASGLWGGRVEQYF
TRBV6-5	TRBJ1-4	CAIQLAGATNEKLFF
TRBV5-1	TRBJ2-3	CASCPSISGGTDTQYF
TRBV7-8	TRBJ1-1	CASSHFGHMNTEAFF